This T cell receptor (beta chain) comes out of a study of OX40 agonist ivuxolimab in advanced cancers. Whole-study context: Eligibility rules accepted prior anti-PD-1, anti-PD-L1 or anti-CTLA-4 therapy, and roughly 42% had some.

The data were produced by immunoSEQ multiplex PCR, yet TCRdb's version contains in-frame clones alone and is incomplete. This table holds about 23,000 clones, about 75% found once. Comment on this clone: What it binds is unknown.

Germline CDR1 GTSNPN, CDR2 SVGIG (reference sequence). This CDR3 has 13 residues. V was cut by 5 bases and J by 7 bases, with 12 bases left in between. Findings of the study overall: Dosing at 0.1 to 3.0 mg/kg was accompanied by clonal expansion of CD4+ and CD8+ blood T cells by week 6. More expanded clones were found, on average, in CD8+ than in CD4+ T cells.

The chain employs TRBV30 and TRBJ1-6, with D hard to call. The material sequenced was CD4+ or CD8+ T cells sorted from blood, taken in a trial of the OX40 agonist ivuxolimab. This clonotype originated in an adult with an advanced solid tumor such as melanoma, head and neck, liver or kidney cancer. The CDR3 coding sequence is TGTGCCTGGCAGCTAGTACAGAATTCACCCCTCCACTTT. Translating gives CAWQLVQNSPLHF.